Shown below are 30 T cell receptor beta chains from a single sample sequenced in a study of blood T cell repertoires in COVID-19. TCRdb keeps only in-frame clones here, not all; method: immunoSEQ multiplex PCR. This table has around 400,000 clones, about 90% appearing once. The sequenced sample consisted of PBMCs or T cells enriched from blood (not recorded which). The receptors shown here come from a woman in her twenties or thirties who had recovered from COVID-19.

The V call is TRBV25-1, the J call TRBJ1-2; maybe TRBD1 (5 bases). The CDR3 extends over 15 amino acids. The V end was cut by 5 bases, the J end by 2 bases, with 15 bases between. Looked up from germline, CDR1 is MGHDK and CDR2 is SYGVNS. The CDR3 DNA reads TGTGCCAGCAGTCCTCCTGCAGGGTCAAACTATGGCTACACCTTC. The encoded protein is CASSPPAGSNYGYTF.

V usage is TRBV7-3 and J usage is TRBJ1-2, with 7 nucleotides matching TRBD1. This CDR3 is 13 amino acids long. The V and J ends lost 1 base and 7 bases, in that order; junction bases with no gene match: 3. Per the germline V gene, CDR1 is SGHTA and CDR2 is FQGTGA. CDR3 sequence (DNA): TGTGCCAGCAGCTTAAGAGGGGGCATTGGCTACACCTTC. As protein: CASSLRGGIGYTF.

CDR3 in amino acids: CASTPGASGIWTGELFF. The CDR3 DNA sequence: TGTGCCAGCACCCCGGGGGCTAGCGGGATCTGGACCGGGGAGCTGTTTTTT. The chain couples TRBV7-9 to TRBJ2-2; 9 nucleotides align to TRBD2. The germline gives CDR1 SEHNR, CDR2 FQNEAQ (reference sequence). The trim removed 7 bases at V and 5 bases at J, leaving 14 bases unmatched. The CDR3 has 17 residues.

There are a few counts of this clone. V and J are TRBV3-1 (or the pseudogene TRBV3-2) and TRBJ2-2, with 10 bases aligning to TRBD2. Germline trimming cut 1 base from V and 4 bases from J; bases unmatched to any gene: 0. The CDR3 spans 15 residues. Per the germline V gene, CDR1 is LGHDT and CDR2 is YNNKEL (reference sequence). CDR3 in DNA: TGTGCCAGCAGCCAAGGGACTAGCGGCACCGGGGAGCTGTTTTTT. As protein: CASSQGTSGTGELFF.

V usage is TRBV18 and J usage is TRBJ1-5; 9 bases agree with TRBD1. The CDR3 is made up of 15 amino acids. V was pared by 3 bases and J by 4 bases, with 4 bases of the junction left unmatched. Germline CDR1 and CDR2: KGHSH and LQKENI. This CDR3 is CASSPGQGGNQPQHF. DNA of the CDR3: TGTGCCAGCTCACCGGGACAGGGTGGTAATCAGCCCCAGCATTTT. Full variable domain (rest looked up from reference TRBV18 and TRBJ1-5): NAGVMQNPRHLVRRRGQEARLRCSPMKGHSHVYWYRQLPEEGLKFMVYLQKENIIDESGMPKERFSAEFPKEGPSILRIQQVVRGDSAAYFCASSPGQGGNQPQHFGDGTRLSIL.

This sequence joins TRBV6-5 and TRBJ1-6, with D perhaps matching TRBD1 (6 bases). V was pared by 8 bases and J by 9 bases, with 14 bases between. CDR1 is MNHEY and CDR2 is SVGAGI in the germline V gene. The CDR3 extends over 13 amino acids. CDR3 amino acids: CASFRGVGSPLHF. The CDR3 DNA sequence: TGTGCCAGCTTCAGGGGTGTGGGTTCACCCCTCCACTTT.

The chain recombines TRBV3-1 (or the pseudogene TRBV3-2) with TRBJ1-2; D gene uncertain. The CDR3 is made up of 14 amino acids. Germline V gene sequence: CDR1 LGHDT, CDR2 YNNKEL (reference sequence). Trimming took off 3 bases at V and 6 bases at J, with 14 bases between the two ends. In DNA form, the CDR3 reads TGTGCCAGCAGCCAGGGCGGGATGAGCGATGGCTACACCTTC. Translated, it gives CASSQGGMSDGYTF.

V gene TRBV11-2 combines with J gene TRBJ2-7, with 11 bases identical to TRBD1. Germline values: CDR1 SGHAT, CDR2 FQNNGV. J gave up 9 bases and V 5 bases, and 9 bases lay outside the gene matches. CDR3 size: 14 residues. The CDR3 is CASSPGTGGTGQYF. The CDR3 DNA reads as TGTGCCAGCAGCCCCGGGACAGGGGGTACCGGGCAGTACTTC.

The rearrangement joins TRBV7-6 to TRBJ2-5; 9 bases line up with TRBD1. Germline assignment: CDR1 SGHVS and CDR2 FNYEAQ. Trimming cost V 5 bases and J 10 bases; bases outside gene matches: 14. This CDR3 has 15 amino acids. The CDR3 DNA reads as TGTGCCAGCAGCCGTAAGACAGGGGGTGGAATGGACCAGTACTTC. Translated: CASSRKTGGGMDQYF.

CDR3 nucleotides: TGCGCCAGCAGCCAAGCCCCCAAAAATTCACCCCTCCACTTT. Encoded protein: CASSQAPKNSPLHF. The J gene is TRBJ1-6, the V gene TRBV4-3; no definite D call. Trimming left V 1 base short and J 7 bases short, with 8 bases between. The length of the CDR3 is 14 residues. Germline CDR1 and CDR2: LGHNA and YSLEER.

This chain joins TRBV11-2 and TRBJ1-1, with D perhaps TRBD1 (5 bases). Germline assignment: CDR1 SGHAT and CDR2 FQNNGV. V lost 5 bases, J lost 4 bases, and 20 bases lay in between. The CDR3 spans 16 residues. CDR3 bases: TGTGCCAGCAGCCCCACGACAGAGTGGGTCGGCACTGAAGCTTTCTTT. This encodes CASSPTTEWVGTEAFF.

The chain joins TRBV5-8 to TRBJ1-5, with 7 bases identical to TRBD1. CDR1 is SGHTS, CDR2 YDEGEE, per germline. The CDR3 consists of 15 residues. V shed 4 bases and J 5 bases; nucleotides not matched to a gene: 9. CDR3 amino acids: CASSAGQFLYQPQHF. CDR3 nucleotide sequence: TGTGCCAGCAGCGCGGGACAGTTCTTATATCAGCCCCAGCATTTT.

CDR3 DNA: TGTGCCAGCAGCCAAGATTTGAGGCCGCAATTGGACAGGGAGCGGAGGTCTTACGAGCAGTACTTC. This translates into CASSQDLRPQLDRERRSYEQYF. The gene calls are TRBV3-1 (or the pseudogene TRBV3-2) and TRBJ2-7; 8 bases match TRBD1. The junction had 26 bases not matched to a gene; V was cut back by 0 bases and J by 4 bases. Germline V lookup: CDR1 LGHDT, CDR2 YNNKEL (reference sequence). The CDR3 sequence is 22 residues long.

The rearrangement joins TRBV6-5 to TRBJ2-7; perhaps TRBD2 as D (5 bases). Germline V gene data show CDR1 as MNHEY and CDR2 as SVGAGI. The CDR3 extends over 15 amino acids. V dropped 7 bases and J dropped 0 bases, with 16 bases sitting between them. In nucleotides, the CDR3 is TGTGCCAGCACCCGGGGAGTCGGAAGCTCCTACGAGCAGTACTTC. Translating gives CASTRGVGSSYEQYF.

This sequence joins TRBV7-9 and TRBJ2-3; unclear D gene. CDR3 size: 16 residues. The germline CDR1 and CDR2 sequences are SEHNR and FQNEAQ (reference sequence). V was cut by 2 bases and J by 1 base, with 13 bases left in between. The chain's CDR3 is CASSLYSGHGTDTQYF. CDR3 nucleotides: TGTGCCAGCAGCTTATATTCCGGTCACGGCACAGATACGCAGTATTTT.

V usage is TRBV18 and J usage is TRBJ1-2; 9 positions agree with TRBD1. The J segment lost 6 bases and the V segment lost 3 bases, leaving 5 bases of the junction unmatched. The CDR3 contains 14 residues. The germline V gene encodes CDR1 KGHSH and CDR2 LQKENI. DNA of the CDR3: TGTGCCAGCTCACCGAAAGGGACAGGGAATGGCTACACCTTC. Amino acid sequence: CASSPKGTGNGYTF.

This clone has only one observation. The chain combines TRBV28 with TRBJ2-7; perhaps TRBD1 as D (6 bases). The germline gives CDR1 MDHEN, CDR2 SYDVKM. This CDR3 is built from 16 residues. Trimming pared 8 bases from V and 6 bases from J, leaving 26 bases between. CDR3 amino acids: CASYTRQRGKATEQYF. The DNA for the CDR3 is TGTGCCAGCTACACCCGACAGAGGGGGAAGGCAACCGAGCAGTACTTC.

The chain has TRBV10-2 and TRBJ2-1; 7 bases are shared with TRBD2. Germline CDR1 WSHSY, CDR2 SAAADI. This CDR3 spans 16 amino acids. V shed 2 bases, J shed 1 base, and the junction held 5 bases outside the gene matches. CDR3 protein: CASSEASGFSYNEQFF. The CDR3 region has the DNA TGCGCCAGCAGTGAGGCTAGCGGATTTTCCTACAATGAGCAGTTCTTC.

The CDR3 DNA reads TGTGCCTGGAGTGAGGTCGGACTAGCGGGAGGTTCGACCGGGGAGCTGTTTTTT. Amino acid sequence: CAWSEVGLAGGSTGELFF. The genes are TRBV30 and TRBJ2-2; 14 positions match TRBD2. The CDR3 spans 18 residues. J lost 5 bases, V lost 1 base, and 9 bases had no gene match. Looked up from germline, CDR1 is GTSNPN and CDR2 is SVGIG (reference sequence).

J is TRBJ1-6 and V is TRBV7-2, with a tentative D call TRBD1 (5 bases). This CDR3 is 16 amino acids long. Germline lookup yields CDR1 SGHTA and CDR2 FQGNSA. V lost 5 bases to trimming and J lost 7 bases, with 18 bases between them. The CDR3 DNA reads TGTGCCAGCAGCGGGGATATTAGACAGCAAAATTCACCCCTCCACTTT. Amino acid sequence: CASSGDIRQQNSPLHF.

As to this clone: Its ends do not fully match the called genes, so a read error is possible. The chain recombines TRBV28 with TRBJ2-1, with 14 bases identical to TRBD2. Germline CDR1 is MDHEN and CDR2 is SYDVKM. The CDR3 contains 14 residues. CDR3 protein: CASSSLGLAGDRIF. In nucleotides, the CDR3 is TGTGCCAGCAGTTCGCTGGGACTAGCGGGAGATAGGATCTTC.

The rearrangement joins TRBV19 to TRBJ1-1, with unresolved D. The CDR3 length is 13 residues. Between the trimmed V and J ends, which lost 4 bases and 0 bases, there was a span of 6 bases. Germline loops: CDR1 LNHDA, CDR2 SQIVND (reference sequence). The CDR3 sequence: CASSTLLNTEAFF. DNA for the CDR3: TGTGCCAGTAGTACCCTTCTGAACACTGAAGCTTTCTTT.

This rearrangement joins TRBV9 to TRBJ2-1; 11 bases match TRBD2. V was clipped by 0 bases and J by 2 bases; unmatched bases: 7. Germline V lookup: CDR1 SGDLS, CDR2 YYNGEE. The CDR3 length is 18 residues. For the CDR3, the DNA is TGTGCCAGCAGCGTAGTTAGCGGGGGGGCATTGGCCTACAATGAGCAGTTCTTC. Protein sequence: CASSVVSGGALAYNEQFF. Full variable domain (missing parts from reference TRBV9 and TRBJ2-1): DSGVTQTPKHLITATGQRVTLRCSPRSGDLSVYWYQQSLDQGLQFLIQYYNGEERAKGNILERFSAQQFPDLHSELNLSSLELGDSALYFCASSVVSGGALAYNEQFFGPGTRLTVL.

The rearrangement joins TRBV2 to TRBJ2-3; perhaps TRBD1 as D (5 bases). Trimming cost V 1 base and J 10 bases, with 12 bases left between them. CDR1 and CDR2 from the germline V gene are SNHLY and FYNNEI. The CDR3 has 13 amino acids. The CDR3 DNA reads TGTGCCAGCAGTGAAGGGACACCAAGTGCGCAGTATTTT. Protein: CASSEGTPSAQYF.

This chain connects TRBV30 to TRBJ1-1; D uncertain. Germline V gene lookup returns CDR1 GTSNPN and CDR2 SVGIG (reference sequence). This CDR3 has 12 residues. V was clipped by 0 bases and J by 4 bases, with 6 bases between them. The chain's CDR3 is CAWSVAGTEAFF. In DNA, the CDR3 is TGTGCCTGGAGTGTAGCCGGCACTGAAGCTTTCTTT.

This clone was seen only once. Here the CDR3 reads CAIRGQGDSPLHF. In DNA form, the CDR3 reads TGTGCCATCAGGGGACAGGGCGATTCACCCCTCCACTTT. The V call is TRBV10-3, the J call TRBJ1-6; 9 positions agree with TRBD1. This CDR3 contains 13 residues. Per germline, CDR1 ENHRY and CDR2 SYGVKD. The trim removed 6 bases at V and 8 bases at J, leaving 2 bases unmatched.

This clone was seen just once. V usage is TRBV5-4 and J usage is TRBJ2-7; TRBD2 aligns across 12 bases. The CDR3 runs 15 residues. Germline assignment: CDR1 SGHNT and CDR2 YYREEE (reference sequence). V lost 3 bases to trimming and J lost 2 bases; unmatched junction nucleotides: 3. This CDR3 reads CASSYGLAGTYEQYF. The CDR3 DNA is TGTGCCAGCAGCTACGGACTAGCGGGGACCTACGAGCAGTACTTC.

This chain uses TRBV7-3 with TRBJ2-1; 13 positions agree with TRBD2. This CDR3 region has 17 residues. Looked up from germline, CDR1 is SGHTA and CDR2 is FQGTGA. Trimming took 5 bases from V and 0 from J; bases not matched to a gene: 4. DNA of the CDR3: TGTGCCAGCAGCCAGACTAGCGGGGGGTTCTCCTACAATGAGCAGTTCTTC. Its protein is CASSQTSGGFSYNEQFF.

In nucleotides, the CDR3 is TGTGCCAGCAGTGTCCGGTACAATCAGCCCCAGCATTTT. It encodes CASSVRYNQPQHF. The chain employs TRBV2 and TRBJ1-5; D not certain. Germline V CDR1 and CDR2: SNHLY, FYNNEI. CDR3 size: 13 residues. V lost 4 bases and J 3 bases, leaving 7 bases between the germline ends.

V gene TRBV6-2 or TRBV6-3 combines with J gene TRBJ2-1; D is unclear. CDR3 length equals 12 residues. Germline CDR1 reads MNHEY; CDR2 reads SVGEGT. With 0 bases removed from V and 9 bases from J, the gap between germline ends came to 6 bases. The CDR3 DNA reads TGTGCCAGCAGTTACTCGAGGAGTGAGCAGTTCTTC. It yields the protein CASSYSRSEQFF.